The T cell receptor (beta chain) described here comes from a study of blood T cell repertoires in COVID-19. With 3 bases removed from V and 0 bases from J, the gap between germline ends came to 6 bases. The CDR3 is 14 residues long. Germline values: CDR1 SNHLY, CDR2 FYNNEI. Profiled with immunoSEQ multiplex PCR; TCRdb holds only in-frame clones, not every one. The sample contains 200,000 or so clones, 88% of which appear only once. This sequence joins TRBV2 and TRBJ2-1, with D unclear. The specimen was peripheral blood. The receptor's source is a woman in her 40s who had recovered from COVID-19. The CDR3 reads CASSDSNSYNEQFF. The CDR3 region has the DNA TGTGCCAGCAGTGACAGTAACTCCTACAATGAGCAGTTCTTC.